Presented here are 7 T cell receptor beta chains from one specimen sequenced in a study of metastatic and nonmetastatic thyroid tumors. Thyroid surgery was performed in patients who had received no treatment beforehand. TCRdb re-clonotyped the PCR reads via MiXCR. The table shows more than 70,000 clones, with roughly 8.6% occurring only once. The sequencing sample was made of blood. Source of these receptors: a female donor with papillary thyroid cancer or a benign thyroid nodule (not recorded which). Some clones in this sample may be carry-over from other donors' samples.

This sequence joins TRBV11-2 and TRBJ2-1; 9 bases map to TRBD2. The germline V gene has CDR1 SGHAT and CDR2 FQNNGV. V lost 2 bases and J lost 6; bases outside the gene matches: 5. The CDR3 sequence is 15 residues long. The CDR3 DNA is TGTGCCAGCAGCTTACTAGCGGGGTTCGGCAATGAGCAGTTCTTC. This gives the protein CASSLLAGFGNEQFF.

This clone was observed many times. This sequence joins TRBV30 and TRBJ1-5; 7 bases line up with TRBD1. The CDR3 is 14 residues long. V lost 1 base, J lost 4 bases, and 4 bases stayed unmatched. From germline, CDR1 is GTSNPN and CDR2 SVGIG (reference sequence). This chain's CDR3 is CAWSGQGGNQPQHF. In DNA form, the CDR3 reads TGTGCCTGGAGTGGACAGGGAGGAAATCAGCCCCAGCATTTT.

In this sample, this clone turned up many times. This chain connects TRBV7-7 to TRBJ2-5; D is unclear. The CDR3 consists of 15 residues. V gave up 0 bases and J gave up 5 bases, with 13 bases separating them. CDR1 and CDR2 from the germline V gene are SSHAT and FNYEAQ (reference sequence). The CDR3 region is CASSLAWGTGETQYF. In DNA, the CDR3 is TGTGCCAGCAGCTTAGCGTGGGGAACCGGGGAGACCCAGTACTTC.

This clone was counted ten times or more. CDR3: CASRPTWASGTTDTQYF. CDR3 sequence (DNA): TGTGCCAGCAGGCCAACCTGGGCTAGCGGGACCACAGATACGCAGTATTTT. This chain connects TRBV7-2 to TRBJ2-3; 9 nucleotides line up with TRBD2. With 6 bases clipped from V and 2 bases from J, the junction kept 12 bases outside the gene matches. Germline CDR1 reads SGHTA; CDR2 reads FQGNSA. The CDR3 spans 17 residues.

This clone was seen many times. CDR3 in DNA: TGTGCCAGCAGTTCCGGACAGGGACGATTAGGGTCACCCCTCCACTTT. This translates into CASSSGQGRLGSPLHF. The chain carries TRBV6-1 and TRBJ1-6; the match to TRBD1 covers 8 bases. CDR1 and CDR2 (germline): MNHNS, SASEGT. V lost 5 bases, J lost 10 bases, and 13 bases stayed unmatched. The CDR3 totals 16 residues.

This clone was seen only a few times. The chain is built from TRBV10-1 and TRBJ2-3; D gene uncertain. The CDR3 spans 16 residues. Deletions cut 0 bases from V and 4 bases from J, with 14 bases between. Germline values: CDR1 WNHNN, CDR2 SYGVQD (reference sequence). The DNA for the CDR3 is TGCGCCAGCAGTGAGTCCCCCCTCCGATGGGCAGATACGCAGTATTTT. It specifies CASSESPLRWADTQYF.

This clone was recorded a few times. The V and J genes are TRBV12-5 and TRBJ2-1; tentatively, D is TRBD1 (6 bases). Looked up from germline, CDR1 is LGHNT and CDR2 is FRNRAP. The ends were cut back, 5 bases at V and 4 bases at J, with 15 bases in the middle. The CDR3 sequence is 15 residues long. The CDR3 spells CASGQDSVIYNEQFF. CDR3 coding DNA: TGTGCTAGTGGTCAGGACAGCGTTATTTACAATGAGCAGTTCTTC. Looking up the rest from reference TRBV12-5 and TRBJ2-1 gives the full variable domain: DARVTQTPRHKVTEMGQEVTMRCQPILGHNTVFWYRQTMMQGLELLAYFRNRAPLDDSGMPKDRFSAEMPDATLATLKIQPSEPRDSAVYFCASGQDSVIYNEQFFGPGTRLTVL.